Each of the 17 T cell receptor beta chains below was sequenced from the same sample in a study of blood T cell repertoires in COVID-19. TCRdb keeps only in-frame clones here, not all; method: immunoSEQ multiplex PCR. The sample yields 270,000 or so clones, less than 90% seen once. Source material: peripheral blood. Receptors were obtained from a human donor in a cohort sampled during active COVID-19.

The chain is built from TRBV2 and TRBJ1-1; D is possibly TRBD1 (6 bases). The V and J ends lost 3 bases and 4 bases respectively, with 12 bases between them. The CDR3 totals 14 residues. Per the germline V gene, CDR1 is SNHLY and CDR2 is FYNNEI. The CDR3 spells CASSETQGFTEAFF. For the CDR3, the DNA is TGTGCCAGCAGTGAGACCCAGGGGTTCACTGAAGCTTTCTTT.

The V and J genes are TRBV18 and TRBJ2-7; 12 nucleotides match TRBD1. The CDR3 covers 16 residues. J gave up 7 bases and V 2 bases, and 9 bases lay outside the gene matches. In germline, CDR1 is KGHSH, CDR2 LQKENI. In nucleotides, the CDR3 is TGTGCCAGCTCACCATTAGTGGGACAGGGGGCTGGAGAGCAGTACTTC. Translating gives CASSPLVGQGAGEQYF.

The V call is TRBV19, the J call TRBJ1-3; D call uncertain. The CDR3 covers 14 residues. V was cut by 9 bases and J by 4 bases, with 16 bases left in between. Germline assignment: CDR1 LNHDA and CDR2 SQIVND (reference sequence). CDR3 sequence reads: CASNTTPRGNTIYF. CDR3 nucleotides: TGTGCCAGCAACACGACTCCGAGGGGAAACACCATATATTTT.

The V call is TRBV7-4, the J call TRBJ2-5, with 9 bases lining up with TRBD2. CDR1 SGHVT and CDR2 SQSDAQ come from the germline V gene. The J segment lost 5 bases and the V segment lost 1 base, leaving 17 bases of the junction unmatched. This CDR3 spans 19 amino acids. CDR3 nucleotide sequence: TGTGCCAGCAGCTTAGTTTGTACTCGGAGCGGGAGGCGTCGGGAGACCCAGTACTTC. Translating gives CASSLVCTRSGRRRETQYF.

The chain carries TRBV7-3 and TRBJ2-3, with 9 bases aligning to TRBD2. Germline V gene sequence: CDR1 SGHTA, CDR2 FQGTGA. CDR3 length equals 16 residues. V was clipped by 4 bases and J by 6 bases; unmatched bases: 11. The CDR3 DNA reads as TGTGCCAGCAGCTCGAGGGGCGGGAGGGCCCCGGATACGCAGTATTTT. Encoded protein: CASSSRGGRAPDTQYF.

This chain joins TRBV5-4 and TRBJ2-1; 10 nucleotides align to TRBD2. The CDR3 is 15 amino acids. CDR1 SGHNT and CDR2 YYREEE come from the germline V gene (reference sequence). Losses at the gene ends were 4 bases for V and 7 bases for J; bases not matched to a gene: 8. DNA for the CDR3: TGTGCCAGCAGCCTCAGCGGGAGGGCCAGGAATGAGCAGTTCTTC. It yields the protein CASSLSGRARNEQFF.

The chain has TRBV27 and TRBJ2-7, with D unclear. The CDR3 loop spans 15 amino acids. Trimming took off 3 bases at V and 5 bases at J, with 17 bases between the two ends. Germline assignment: CDR1 MNHEY and CDR2 SMNVEV (reference sequence). The chain's CDR3 is CASSFTLSGPHEQYF. DNA of the CDR3: TGTGCCAGCAGTTTTACCCTGTCAGGTCCCCACGAGCAGTACTTC.

The chain has TRBV5-1 and TRBJ2-5; 9 positions agree with TRBD2. The germline V gene has CDR1 SGHRS and CDR2 YFSETQ. Trimming at V came to 5 bases and at J to 2 bases, leaving 4 bases not matched to a gene. The CDR3 totals 14 residues. CDR3 bases: TGCGCCAGCAGTAAGACTAGCGGTCAAGAGACCCAGTACTTC. Amino acid sequence: CASSKTSGQETQYF.

CDR3 sequence: CSVDRGRAFF. DNA for the CDR3: TGCAGCGTTGACAGGGGGCGGGCTTTCTTT. J is TRBJ1-1 and V is TRBV29-1; 8 positions match TRBD1. Germline V gives CDR1 SQVTM, CDR2 ANQGSEA. The CDR3 has 10 residues. V shed 3 bases, J shed 11 bases, and the junction held 2 bases outside the gene matches.

This chain connects TRBV2 to TRBJ2-7, with 9 positions matching TRBD2. J gave up 7 bases and V 0 bases, and 4 bases lay outside the gene matches. Germline V CDR1 and CDR2: SNHLY, FYNNEI. The CDR3 is made up of 14 amino acids. In DNA form, the CDR3 reads TGTGCCAGCAGTGAAGCGCTTAGCGGGAGAGAGCAGTACTTC. It translates to CASSEALSGREQYF. The variable domain in full, with the rest retrieved from reference TRBV2 and TRBJ2-7, is EPEVTQTPSHQVTQMGQEVILRCVPISNHLYFYWYRQILGQKVEFLVSFYNNEISEKSEIFDDQFSVERPDGSNFTLKIRSTKLEDSAMYFCASSEALSGREQYFGPGTRLTVT.

The gene calls are TRBV6-2 or TRBV6-3 and TRBJ2-4; TRBD1 aligns across 10 bases. V was clipped by 4 bases and J by 6 bases; unmatched bases: 6. This CDR3 contains 15 residues. The germline gives CDR1 MNHEY, CDR2 SVGEGT. The CDR3 sequence: CASSSSTGGRNIQYF. In DNA form, the CDR3 reads TGTGCCAGCAGTTCCTCGACAGGGGGCAGAAACATTCAGTACTTC.

The chain combines TRBV28 with TRBJ2-1; TRBD2 aligns across 8 bases. The CDR3 has 15 amino acids. V lost 7 bases to trimming and J lost 10 bases; unmatched junction nucleotides: 15. The germline gives CDR1 MDHEN, CDR2 SYDVKM. The CDR3 loop is CASTPPLAGSREQFF. The CDR3 DNA reads as TGTGCCAGCACCCCCCCCTTAGCGGGATCGCGCGAGCAGTTCTTC.

The V call is TRBV5-6, the J call TRBJ2-7; D call uncertain. Germline V lookup: CDR1 SGHDT, CDR2 YYEEEE. V dropped 2 bases and J dropped 5 bases, with 5 bases sitting between them. This CDR3 spans 11 amino acids. The chain's CDR3 is CASSFSHEQYF. The DNA of the CDR3 is TGTGCCAGCAGCTTTAGTCACGAGCAGTACTTC.

The chain has TRBV5-1 and TRBJ2-1; TRBD1 might be the D (5 bases). Trimming shortened V by 2 bases and J by 8 bases, and 11 bases separated the two germline ends. The CDR3 loop spans 13 amino acids. Germline CDR1 is SGHRS and CDR2 is YFSETQ. CDR3 amino acids: CASSLGVLDEQFF. For the CDR3, the DNA is TGCGCCAGCAGCTTAGGGGTTTTAGATGAGCAGTTCTTC.

This chain links TRBV6-5 with TRBJ1-3, with a weak D call TRBD1 (6 bases). CDR1 and CDR2 (germline): MNHEY, SVGAGI. Trimming stripped 0 bases from V and 0 bases from J, with 6 bases between. This CDR3 is built from 15 residues. This chain's CDR3 is CASSYSRGSGNTIYF. The CDR3 DNA sequence: TGTGCCAGCAGTTACTCCAGGGGCTCTGGAAACACCATATATTTT.

The sample holds one count of this clone. This rearrangement joins TRBV28 to TRBJ2-5; D remains ambiguous. This CDR3 has 13 residues. The V gene's germline CDR1 is MDHEN and CDR2 SYDVKM. With 2 bases removed from V and 5 bases from J, the gap between germline ends came to 9 bases. The CDR3 sequence is CASSLNSPETQYF. Here the CDR3 DNA reads TGTGCCAGCAGTTTAAACAGTCCTGAGACCCAGTACTTC. Complete variable domain (other parts from reference TRBV28 and TRBJ2-5): DVKVTQSSRYLVKRTGEKVFLECVQDMDHENMFWYRQDPGLGLRLIYFSYDVKMKEKGDIPEGYSVSREKKERFSLILESASTNQTSMYLCASSLNSPETQYFGPGTRLLVL.

The gene calls are TRBV10-3 and TRBJ2-3; D ambiguous. Deletions cut 4 bases from V and 4 bases from J, with 12 bases between. The CDR3 has 14 residues. CDR1 and CDR2 from the germline V gene are ENHRY and SYGVKD. CDR3: CAISGAPSPDTQYF. CDR3 coding DNA: TGTGCCATCAGTGGGGCACCAAGCCCAGATACGCAGTATTTT.